This T cell receptor beta chain comes out of a study of beta chain features in type 1 diabetes. The CDR3 is 12 amino acids. Germline-derived CDR1 and CDR2 are SQVTM and ANQGSEA. After removal of 6 bases from V and 6 bases from J, the junction contained 7 bases not matched to a gene. Expressed TCRB transcripts were sequenced because the entire RNA isolate underwent reverse transcription. The protocol was immunoSEQ multiplex PCR, while the TCRdb copy is restricted to in-frame clones and leaves out a portion. The top ten hold roughly 4% of the sample, which has 200,000 to 250,000 clones, 27% seen once. Study observations and caveats: When Type 1 diabetes patients were examined, their TCRB CDR3s proved moderately but significantly shorter in all four CD4+ subsets.

Worth noting for this clone: Its antigen is unknown.

The sample comprised central memory CD4+ T cells from blood. This rearrangement joins TRBV29-1 to TRBJ1-1, with 7 bases matching TRBD1. This clonotype originated in a man younger than 45 in good health. DNA for the CDR3: TGCAGCGTGGGTGAGGGGGCTGCTGAAGCTTTCTTT. Protein sequence: CSVGEGAAEAFF.